Listed below are T cell receptor beta chains from one sample, sequenced in a study of blood T cell repertoires in COVID-19. The repertoire was sequenced with immunoSEQ multiplex PCR; TCRdb's copy has only in-frame clones and lacks some. The profile shows around 100,000 clones, roughly 81% of them singletons. The sequencing sample was made of peripheral blood. The source is a man in his forties with acute or convalescent COVID-19. The CDR3 runs from the conserved cysteine through the conserved F or W. D genes are given only for firm matches. Clone size is stated in some rows and not others, as once, few, many or a class when expanded.

>TRBJ2-7|NA|TRBD1|TRBV7-2
CASSRTGGLYEQYF
TGTGCCAGCAGCAGGACAGGGGGCCTCTACGAGCAGTACTTC
>TRBJ2-3|NA|TRBD1|TRBV4-2
CASSLDGTGDSTDTQYF
TGTGCCAGCAGCCTTGACGGGACAGGGGATAGCACAGATACGCAGTATTTT
>TRBJ1-1|NA|NA|TRBV2
CAIRRGAEAFF
TGTGCCATCCGACGGGGAGCTGAAGCTTTCTTT
>TRBJ2-2|many|TRBD1|TRBV19
CASSSRQGGGELFF
TGTGCCAGTAGTTCCCGACAGGGCGGCGGGGAGCTGTTTTTT
>TRBJ2-3|NA|NA|TRBV2
CASSGLVGGSSTDTQYF
TGTGCCAGCAGTGGTTTAGTCGGGGGTTCTAGCACAGATACGCAGTATTTT
>TRBJ2-5|few|NA|TRBV24-1
CATSSGQKETQYF
TGTGCCACCAGTTCTGGGCAGAAAGAGACCCAGTACTTC
>TRBJ1-2|NA|NA|TRBV30
CAWSHGGNYGYTF
TGTGCCTGGAGTCATGGGGGGAACTATGGCTACACCTTC
>TRBJ2-5|NA|NA|TRBV7-9
CASSSTQGYQETQYF
TGTGCCAGCAGCTCAACTCAGGGTTATCAAGAGACCCAGTACTTC
>TRBJ1-1|once|TRBD1|TRBV7-9
CASSLGQGEAFF
TGTGCCAGCAGCCTCGGACAGGGTGAAGCTTTCTTT
>TRBJ1-2|NA|NA|TRBV15
CATSRKTGDYGYTF
TGTGCCACCAGCAGGAAGACAGGTGACTATGGCTACACCTTC
>TRBJ2-5|NA|NA|TRBV5-1
CASSKAEGWETQYF
TGCGCCAGCAGCAAGGCGGAGGGTTGGGAGACCCAGTACTTC
>TRBJ2-4|NA|TRBD2|TRBV3-1/TRBV3-2
CASSQDRVAGGLAKNIQYF
TGTGCCAGCAGCCAAGATCGGGTAGCGGGGGGACTAGCCAAAAACATTCAGTACTTC
>TRBJ1-1|once|TRBD1|TRBV7-9
CASSLRQGGYTEAFF
TGTGCCAGCAGCTTGAGACAGGGGGGGTACACTGAAGCTTTCTTT
>TRBJ1-4|NA|NA|TRBV3-1/TRBV3-2
CASSHESTDEKLFF
TGTGCCAGCAGCCACGAGAGTACGGATGAAAAACTGTTTTTT
>TRBJ2-3|NA|NA|TRBV12-3/TRBV12-4
CASSPGLADTQYF
TGTGCCAGCAGTCCAGGGCTTGCCGATACGCAGTATTTT
>TRBJ2-7|few|NA|TRBV11-2
CASSQGGYEQYF
TGTGCCAGCAGCCAGGGGGGCTACGAGCAGTACTTC
>TRBJ2-1|NA|NA|TRBV7-9
CASSLSRGARYNEQFF
TGTGCCAGCAGCTTATCACGGGGGGCGCGGTACAATGAGCAGTTCTTC
>TRBJ2-7|NA|NA|TRBV29-1
CSVETGGGVYEQYF
TGCAGCGTTGAAACTGGGGGCGGTGTCTACGAGCAGTACTTC
>TRBJ1-4|NA|TRBD1|TRBV10-3
CAISEAGGINDEKLFF
TGTGCCATCAGTGAGGCAGGGGGCATCAACGATGAAAAACTGTTTTTT
>TRBJ2-2|NA|TRBD2|TRBV7-2
CASSFLSGGADRGAVF
TGTGCCAGCAGCTTCCTAAGCGGGGGGGCCGATCGGGGAGCTGTTTTT
>TRBJ1-5|NA|NA|TRBV6-5
CASSTRSNQPQHF
TGTGCCAGCAGTACGCGGAGCAATCAGCCCCAGCATTTT
>TRBJ2-7|few|TRBD2|TRBV7-6
CASSITSGGSYEQYF
TGTGCCAGCAGCATTACTAGCGGGGGCTCGTACGAGCAGTACTTC
>TRBJ1-3|NA|NA|TRBV27
CASSLRGYSGNTIYF
TGTGCCAGCAGTTTAAGGGGCTACTCTGGAAACACCATATATTTT
>TRBJ2-3|NA|TRBD2|TRBV24-1
CATSDLGTVTERGTQYF
TGTGCCACCAGTGATTTGGGGACTGTAACGGAGCGGGGTACGCAGTATTTT
>TRBJ1-6|NA|NA|TRBV6-5
CASSRGGNSPLHF
TGTGCCAGCTCACGTGGAGGTAATTCACCCCTCCACTTT
>TRBJ1-2|NA|NA|TRBV25-1
CASSERTANYGYTF
TGTGCCAGCAGTGAACGGACAGCTAATTATGGCTACACCTTC
>TRBJ1-1|NA|NA|TRBV7-3
CASSQGGGAYHTEAFF
TGTGCCAGCAGCCAAGGGGGAGGGGCATACCACACTGAAGCTTTCTTT
>TRBJ2-1|NA|TRBD1|TRBV27
CASSLPGQVFRFF
TGTGCCAGCAGTTTACCGGGACAGGTGTTTCGGTTCTTC
>TRBJ2-5|NA|NA|TRBV15
CATSRGGGQETQYF
TGTGCCACCAGCAGAGGGGGAGGTCAAGAGACCCAGTACTTC
>TRBJ1-3|few|TRBD1|TRBV6-6
CASSYRGTGSDTIYF
TGTGCCAGCAGTTACAGGGGGACAGGGTCCGACACCATATATTTT
>TRBJ1-6|NA|NA|TRBV7-6
CASSSSRNSPLHF
TGTGCCAGCAGCTCCTCACGGAATTCACCCCTCCACTTT
>TRBJ1-4|NA|NA|TRBV30
CAWSDRSFNEKLFF
TGTGCCTGGAGCGACAGGTCCTTTAATGAAAAACTGTTTTTT
>TRBJ2-5|NA|NA|TRBV2
CASSEVLALQETQYF
TGTGCCAGCAGTGAAGTTCTAGCGCTCCAAGAGACCCAGTACTTC
>TRBJ1-2|NA|NA|TRBV5-1
CAVKRGPNYGYTF
TGCGCCGTCAAGAGAGGGCCTAACTATGGCTACACCTTC
>TRBJ1-2|NA|TRBD1|TRBV7-2
CASSLRQGGDGYTF
TGTGCCAGCAGCTTGAGACAGGGGGGGGATGGCTACACCTTC
>TRBJ2-1|NA|TRBD2|TRBV7-9
CASSSSRTSGNNEQFF
TGTGCCAGCAGCTCGTCCCGGACTAGCGGAAACAATGAGCAGTTCTTC
>TRBJ1-2|NA|NA|TRBV24-1
CATFGGVAADGYTF
TGTGCCACCTTCGGAGGGGTAGCAGCAGATGGCTACACCTTC
>TRBJ2-3|NA|TRBD2|TRBV4-3
CASSQVLAGSTDTQYF
TGCGCCAGCAGCCAAGTACTAGCGGGGAGCACAGATACGCAGTATTTT
>TRBJ1-5|NA|NA|TRBV29-1
CSVAMGQGRGNQPQHF
TGCAGCGTTGCGATGGGGCAGGGTAGGGGCAATCAGCCCCAGCATTTT
>TRBJ1-2|few|NA|TRBV11-2
CASSLDIDFTYGYTF
TGTGCCAGCAGCTTAGACATTGACTTTACGTATGGCTACACCTTC
>TRBJ1-6|NA|NA|TRBV6-4
CASRLASNSPLHF
TGTGCCAGCCGACTGGCGTCTAATTCACCCCTCCACTTT
>TRBJ1-5|NA|NA|TRBV12-3/TRBV12-4
CASSGGLYQPQHF
TGTGCCAGCAGTGGTGGACTTTATCAGCCCCAGCATTTT
>TRBJ2-6|NA|NA|TRBV21-1
CASSKTGLCAGGPGANVLTF
TGTGCCAGCAGCAAAACAGGATTATGCGCAGGGGGCCCTGGGGCCAACGTCCTGACTTTC
>TRBJ2-7|NA|NA|TRBV5-1
CASSLEGGAYEQYF
TGCGCCAGCAGCTTGGAAGGGGGAGCCTACGAGCAGTACTTC
>TRBJ2-7|few|TRBD1|TRBV11-2
CASSLVPGQEYF
TGTGCCAGCAGCTTAGTACCGGGACAGGAGTACTTC
>TRBJ1-1|NA|TRBD1|TRBV15
CATHGRGRMNTEAFF
TGTGCCACCCACGGCAGGGGGCGAATGAACACTGAAGCTTTCTTT
>TRBJ2-7|NA|NA|TRBV11-2
CASSLGGDSLYEQYF
TGTGCCAGCAGCTTAGGGGGGGACTCTCTCTACGAGCAGTACTTC
>TRBJ2-7|NA|NA|TRBV11-2
CASTRGSYEQYF
TGTGCCAGCACCAGGGGATCCTACGAGCAGTACTTC
>TRBJ2-7|few|TRBD2|TRBV6-1
CASSEQRGSYEQYF
TGTGCCAGCAGTGAACAGCGCGGGAGCTACGAGCAGTACTTC
>TRBJ2-7|NA|TRBD2|TRBV4-1
CASSQDGTSLYEQYF
TGCGCCAGCAGCCAAGATGGGACTAGCCTCTACGAGCAGTACTTC
>TRBJ2-2|NA|NA|TRBV14
CASSQHLESAGELFF
TGTGCCAGCAGCCAACATCTAGAAAGCGCCGGGGAGCTGTTTTTT
>TRBJ2-2|once|TRBD2|TRBV4-3
CASSQDPGGAAGELFF
TGCGCCAGCAGCCAAGATCCCGGGGGGGCGGCCGGGGAGCTGTTTTTT
>TRBJ2-2|NA|NA|TRBV7-9
CASSSIGGDTGELFF
TGTGCCAGCAGCTCCATAGGGGGGGACACCGGGGAGCTGTTTTTT
>TRBJ2-2|NA|NA|TRBV19
CASSPQTGSNTGELFF
TGTGCCAGTAGTCCCCAGACAGGTTCGAACACCGGGGAGCTGTTTTTT
>TRBJ1-2|NA|NA|TRBV18
CASSPTRGINYGYTF
TGTGCCAGCTCACCCACCAGAGGAATTAACTATGGCTACACCTTC
>TRBJ2-2|few|NA|TRBV12-5
CASGLATGELFF
TGTGCTAGTGGTTTGGCTACCGGGGAGCTGTTTTTT
>TRBJ1-6|once|TRBD1|TRBV2
CASTGGGLNSPLHF
TGTGCCAGCACCGGAGGGGGCCTTAATTCACCCCTCCACTTT
>TRBJ1-2|NA|NA|TRBV6-6
CASSYDSWGYTF
TGTGCCAGCAGTTACGATAGTTGGGGCTACACCTTC
>TRBJ2-3|NA|NA|TRBV14
CASSRLRGLGTDTQYF
TGTGCCAGCAGCCGCCTCAGGGGCCTGGGGACAGATACGCAGTATTTT